Listed below are T cell receptor beta chains from one sample, sequenced in a study of molecular identifiers for immune sequencing clone quantification. One entry per CDR3 protein results from TCRdb running MiXCR on the PCR reads. The sample consists of 460,000 or so distinct CDR3 sequences, over 20% of them appearing once. The specimen was naive CD8+ T cells from blood, with Jurkat cell RNA spiked in. Receptors were obtained from a human donor in good health. Some libraries in this study had Jurkat cell RNA spiked in. CDR3s include the opening cysteine and the closing phenylalanine or tryptophan. The order of the fields is J gene, D gene, clone size, V gene, CDR3 protein, CDR3 DNA. D genes are given only for firm matches. Clone size is stated in some rows and not others, as once, few, many or a class when expanded.

J gene: TRBJ1-6; D gene: NA; clone size: few; V gene: TRBV27; CDR3 protein: CASSLNPGILPLHF; CDR3 DNA: TGTGCCAGCAGTTTAAATCCAGGGATTTTACCCCTCCACTTT
J gene: TRBJ2-3; D gene: TRBD2; clone size: few; V gene: TRBV27; CDR3 protein: CASSLYGLAGSTDTQYF; CDR3 DNA: TGTGCCAGCAGCCTCTATGGACTAGCGGGGAGCACAGATACGCAGTATTTT
J gene: TRBJ1-6; D gene: NA; clone size: NA; V gene: TRBV4-3; CDR3 protein: CASSAGDSPLHF; CDR3 DNA: TGCGCCAGCAGCGCGGGGGATTCACCCCTCCACTTT
J gene: TRBJ2-3; D gene: TRBD2; clone size: few; V gene: TRBV7-9; CDR3 protein: CASTDGLAGTDTQYF; CDR3 DNA: TGTGCCAGCACCGATGGGCTAGCGGGCACAGATACGCAGTATTTT
J gene: TRBJ2-2; D gene: TRBD2; clone size: NA; V gene: TRBV7-9; CDR3 protein: CASSQGLTNTGELFF; CDR3 DNA: TGTGCCAGCAGCCAGGGACTAACGAACACCGGGGAGCTGTTTTTT
J gene: TRBJ1-1; D gene: TRBD1; clone size: NA; V gene: TRBV9; CDR3 protein: CASSDAPGQISTEAFF; CDR3 DNA: TGTGCCAGCAGCGATGCCCCGGGACAGATAAGCACTGAAGCTTTCTTT
J gene: TRBJ1-5; D gene: NA; clone size: few; V gene: TRBV28; CDR3 protein: CASSSRVMDNQPQHF; CDR3 DNA: TGTGCCAGCAGCTCCAGGGTAATGGACAATCAGCCCCAGCATTTT
J gene: TRBJ2-1; D gene: TRBD2; clone size: few; V gene: TRBV5-4; CDR3 protein: CASSFLGLAGLNEQFF; CDR3 DNA: TGTGCCAGCAGCTTCCTCGGACTAGCGGGATTAAATGAGCAGTTCTTC
J gene: TRBJ2-1; D gene: NA; clone size: few; V gene: TRBV7-9; CDR3 protein: CASSLVIAGLDNEQFF; CDR3 DNA: TGTGCCAGCAGCTTAGTTATTGCGGGGCTGGACAATGAGCAGTTCTTC
J gene: TRBJ1-1; D gene: TRBD1; clone size: many; V gene: TRBV20-1; CDR3 protein: CSASVQGGYSTEAFF; CDR3 DNA: TGCAGTGCTAGTGTACAAGGGGGCTACAGCACTGAAGCTTTCTTT
J gene: TRBJ2-3; D gene: TRBD1; clone size: NA; V gene: TRBV7-9; CDR3 protein: CASSPPTGESTDTQYF; CDR3 DNA: TGTGCCAGCAGCCCACCGACAGGGGAGAGCACAGATACGCAGTATTTT
J gene: TRBJ2-3; D gene: NA; clone size: NA; V gene: TRBV9; CDR3 protein: CASSEGTWNSDTQYF; CDR3 DNA: TGTGCCAGCAGCGAGGGGACTTGGAATAGTGATACGCAGTATTTT
J gene: TRBJ2-7; D gene: NA; clone size: few; V gene: TRBV5-6; CDR3 protein: CASSFQLGDYAYEQYF; CDR3 DNA: TGTGCCAGCAGCTTTCAATTGGGAGACTATGCCTACGAGCAGTACTTC
J gene: TRBJ1-5; D gene: NA; clone size: NA; V gene: TRBV21-1; CDR3 protein: CASSKAHAQRVYQPQHF; CDR3 DNA: TGTGCCAGCAGCAAAGCACACGCACAACGGGTCTATCAGCCCCAGCATTTT
J gene: TRBJ1-5; D gene: NA; clone size: NA; V gene: TRBV12-5; CDR3 protein: CASGVGANQPQHF; CDR3 DNA: TGTGCTAGTGGAGTTGGGGCAAATCAGCCCCAGCATTTT
J gene: TRBJ2-1; D gene: NA; clone size: NA; V gene: TRBV5-1; CDR3 protein: CASSPLGGRDYNEQFF; CDR3 DNA: TGCGCCAGCAGCCCCTTAGGAGGGCGGGACTACAATGAGCAGTTCTTC
J gene: TRBJ1-2; D gene: NA; clone size: few; V gene: TRBV2; CDR3 protein: CASSETRSYGYTF; CDR3 DNA: TGTGCCAGCAGTGAGACCAGATCGTATGGCTACACCTTC
J gene: TRBJ1-2; D gene: TRBD1; clone size: NA; V gene: TRBV3-1; CDR3 protein: CASSQGSGTGAFGYTF; CDR3 DNA: TGTGCCAGCAGCCAAGGATCAGGGACAGGGGCCTTTGGCTACACCTTC
J gene: TRBJ2-4; D gene: NA; clone size: NA; V gene: TRBV6-1; CDR3 protein: CATAWEGGAKNIQYF; CDR3 DNA: TGTGCCACAGCGTGGGAGGGGGGGGCCAAAAACATTCAGTACTTC
J gene: TRBJ2-7; D gene: NA; clone size: NA; V gene: TRBV30; CDR3 protein: CACNRQPRDNIIPQYF; CDR3 DNA: TGTGCCTGTAATCGTCAGCCGCGGGACAACATCATCCCCCAGTACTTC
J gene: TRBJ2-3; D gene: NA; clone size: once; V gene: TRBV24-1; CDR3 protein: CATSGLTSTDTQYF; CDR3 DNA: TGTGCCACCAGTGGTTTAACTAGCACAGATACGCAGTATTTT
J gene: TRBJ2-3; D gene: NA; clone size: NA; V gene: TRBV6-1; CDR3 protein: CANSETTYPYF; CDR3 DNA: TGTGCCAACAGTGAAACAACCTACCCCTATTTT
J gene: TRBJ1-1; D gene: NA; clone size: NA; V gene: TRBV6-2/TRBV6-3; CDR3 protein: CASSYPFRELQTEAFF; CDR3 DNA: TGTGCCAGCAGTTACCCATTTCGGGAACTGCAGACTGAAGCTTTCTTT
J gene: TRBJ2-2; D gene: NA; clone size: NA; V gene: TRBV20-1; CDR3 protein: CSAKPATNTGELFF; CDR3 DNA: TGCAGTGCTAAACCTGCAACGAACACCGGGGAGCTGTTTTTT
J gene: TRBJ1-1; D gene: NA; clone size: NA; V gene: TRBV29-1; CDR3 protein: CSATLNSQAFF; CDR3 DNA: TGCAGCGCGACCTTAAACTCGCAGGCTTTCTTT
J gene: TRBJ1-5; D gene: NA; clone size: few; V gene: TRBV28; CDR3 protein: CASKRHHGGNQPQHF; CDR3 DNA: TGTGCCAGCAAGCGCCATCACGGTGGCAATCAGCCCCAGCATTTT
J gene: TRBJ2-7; D gene: TRBD1; clone size: NA; V gene: TRBV7-9; CDR3 protein: CASSSRQGRGYEQYF; CDR3 DNA: TGTGCCAGCAGCTCCAGACAGGGAAGGGGCTACGAGCAGTACTTC
J gene: TRBJ2-2; D gene: NA; clone size: NA; V gene: TRBV3-1; CDR3 protein: CASSHGRGEGVSTGELFF; CDR3 DNA: TGTGCCAGCAGCCACGGAAGGGGCGAGGGAGTGTCTACCGGGGAGCTGTTTTTT
J gene: TRBJ1-5; D gene: NA; clone size: few; V gene: TRBV28; CDR3 protein: CASLTPRGGGGQPQHF; CDR3 DNA: TGTGCCAGTCTAACCCCTCGGGGTGGCGGGGGTCAGCCCCAGCATTTT
J gene: TRBJ1-3; D gene: NA; clone size: NA; V gene: TRBV7-8; CDR3 protein: CASSEPGSGNTIYF; CDR3 DNA: TGTGCCAGCAGCGAACCAGGGTCTGGAAACACCATATATTTT
J gene: TRBJ1-1; D gene: NA; clone size: many; V gene: TRBV27; CDR3 protein: CASSSVGPSNTEAFF; CDR3 DNA: TGTGCCAGCAGTTCGGTTGGGCCGTCGAACACTGAAGCTTTCTTT
J gene: TRBJ2-3; D gene: TRBD2; clone size: many; V gene: TRBV11-2; CDR3 protein: CASCSGGRTDTQYF; CDR3 DNA: TGTGCCAGCTGTTCGGGGGGTAGGACAGATACGCAGTATTTT
J gene: TRBJ1-1; D gene: NA; clone size: few; V gene: TRBV10-3; CDR3 protein: CAISTANTEAFF; CDR3 DNA: TGTGCCATATCGACAGCGAACACTGAAGCTTTCTTT
J gene: TRBJ2-7; D gene: NA; clone size: few; V gene: TRBV29-1; CDR3 protein: CKWGGGAPYEQYF; CDR3 DNA: TGCAAATGGGGGGGGGGCGCTCCCTACGAGCAGTACTTC
J gene: TRBJ1-2; D gene: NA; clone size: few; V gene: TRBV30; CDR3 protein: CAWSVLAEYGYTF; CDR3 DNA: TGTGCCTGGAGTGTATTGGCTGAATATGGCTACACCTTC
J gene: TRBJ1-4; D gene: NA; clone size: NA; V gene: TRBV18; CDR3 protein: CASSLTQQASATNEKLFF; CDR3 DNA: TGTGCCAGCTCACTCACCCAACAGGCCTCAGCAACTAATGAAAAACTGTTTTTT
J gene: TRBJ1-4; D gene: NA; clone size: many; V gene: TRBV12-3/TRBV12-4; CDR3 protein: CASSPTQHNEKLFF; CDR3 DNA: TGTGCCAGCAGCCCGACACAGCATAATGAAAAACTGTTTTTT
J gene: TRBJ2-3; D gene: NA; clone size: NA; V gene: TRBV28; CDR3 protein: CASSTYVLSTDTQYF; CDR3 DNA: TGTGCCAGCAGTACCTACGTCCTTAGCACAGATACGCAGTATTTT
J gene: TRBJ2-5; D gene: NA; clone size: many; V gene: TRBV7-6; CDR3 protein: CASSPGGGQETQYF; CDR3 DNA: TGTGCCAGCAGCCCAGGGGGAGGCCAAGAGACCCAGTACTTC
J gene: TRBJ2-1; D gene: NA; clone size: few; V gene: TRBV3-1; CDR3 protein: CASSQDEFSYNEQFF; CDR3 DNA: TGTGCCAGCAGCCAAGATGAGTTTTCCTACAATGAGCAGTTCTTC
J gene: TRBJ2-5; D gene: TRBD2; clone size: many; V gene: TRBV13; CDR3 protein: CASSLVTSGVQETQYF; CDR3 DNA: TGTGCCAGCAGCTTAGTGACTAGCGGCGTCCAAGAGACCCAGTACTTC